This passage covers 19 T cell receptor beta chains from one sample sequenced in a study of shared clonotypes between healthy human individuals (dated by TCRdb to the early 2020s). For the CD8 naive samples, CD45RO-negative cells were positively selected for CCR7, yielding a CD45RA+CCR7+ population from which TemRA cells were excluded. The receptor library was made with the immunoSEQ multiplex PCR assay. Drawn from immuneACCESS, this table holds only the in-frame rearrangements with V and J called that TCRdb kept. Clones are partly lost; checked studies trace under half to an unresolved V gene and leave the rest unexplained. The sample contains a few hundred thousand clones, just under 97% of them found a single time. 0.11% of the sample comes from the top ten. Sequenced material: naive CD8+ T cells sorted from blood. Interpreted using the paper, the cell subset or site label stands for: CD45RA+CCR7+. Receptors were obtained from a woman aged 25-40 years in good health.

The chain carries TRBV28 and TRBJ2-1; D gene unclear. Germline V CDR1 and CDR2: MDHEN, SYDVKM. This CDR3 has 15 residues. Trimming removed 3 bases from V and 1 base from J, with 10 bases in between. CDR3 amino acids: CASSFSAASYNEQFF. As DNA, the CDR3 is TGTGCCAGCAGTTTTTCGGCAGCTTCCTACAATGAGCAGTTCTTC.

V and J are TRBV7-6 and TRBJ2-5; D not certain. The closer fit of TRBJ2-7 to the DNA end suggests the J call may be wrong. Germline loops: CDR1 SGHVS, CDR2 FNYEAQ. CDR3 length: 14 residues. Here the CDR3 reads CASSSTQGPYEQYF. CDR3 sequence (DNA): TGTGCCAGCAGCTCCACCCAAGGCCCCTACGAGCAGTACTTC.

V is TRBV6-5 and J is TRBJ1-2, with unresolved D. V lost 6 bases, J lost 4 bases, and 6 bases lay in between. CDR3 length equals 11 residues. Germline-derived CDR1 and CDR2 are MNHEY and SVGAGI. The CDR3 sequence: CASRGAYGYTF. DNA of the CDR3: TGTGCCAGCAGGGGAGCCTATGGCTACACCTTC.

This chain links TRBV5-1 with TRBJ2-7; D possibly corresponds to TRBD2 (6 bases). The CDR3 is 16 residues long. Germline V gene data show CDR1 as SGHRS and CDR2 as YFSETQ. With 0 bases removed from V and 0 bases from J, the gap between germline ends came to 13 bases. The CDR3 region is CASSLVFGGYSYEQYF. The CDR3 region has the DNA TGCGCCAGCAGCTTGGTCTTCGGGGGATACTCCTACGAGCAGTACTTC.

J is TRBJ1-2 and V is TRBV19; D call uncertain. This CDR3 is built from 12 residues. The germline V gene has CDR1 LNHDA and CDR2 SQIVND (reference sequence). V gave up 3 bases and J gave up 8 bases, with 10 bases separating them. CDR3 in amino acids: CASSIGLGGYTF. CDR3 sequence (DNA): TGTGCCAGTAGTATCGGGCTTGGCGGCTACACCTTC. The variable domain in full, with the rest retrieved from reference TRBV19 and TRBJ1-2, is DGGITQSPKYLFRKEGQNVTLSCEQNLNHDAMYWYRQDPGQGLRLIYYSQIVNDFQKGDIAEGYSVSREKKESFPLTVTSAQKNPTAFYLCASSIGLGGYTFGSGTRLTVV.

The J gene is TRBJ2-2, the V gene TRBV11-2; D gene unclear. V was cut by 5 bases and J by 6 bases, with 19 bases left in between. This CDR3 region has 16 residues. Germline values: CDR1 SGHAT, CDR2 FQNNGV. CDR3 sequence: CASSPQVDLGSGELFF. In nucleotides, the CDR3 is TGTGCCAGCAGCCCCCAGGTGGACCTGGGCTCCGGGGAGCTGTTTTTT.

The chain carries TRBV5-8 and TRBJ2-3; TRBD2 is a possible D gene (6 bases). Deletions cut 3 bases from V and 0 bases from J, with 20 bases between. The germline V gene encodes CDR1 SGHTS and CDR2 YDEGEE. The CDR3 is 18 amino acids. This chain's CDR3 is CASSSLDMLSGSTDTQYF. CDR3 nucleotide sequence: TGTGCCAGCAGCTCCCTAGACATGTTGAGCGGGAGCACAGATACGCAGTATTTT.

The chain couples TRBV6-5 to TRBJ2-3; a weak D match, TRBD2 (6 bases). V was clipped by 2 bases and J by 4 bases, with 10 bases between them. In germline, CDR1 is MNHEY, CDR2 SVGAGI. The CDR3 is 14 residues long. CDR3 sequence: CASSYISGADTQYF. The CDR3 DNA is TGTGCCAGCAGTTACATTTCGGGGGCAGATACGCAGTATTTT.

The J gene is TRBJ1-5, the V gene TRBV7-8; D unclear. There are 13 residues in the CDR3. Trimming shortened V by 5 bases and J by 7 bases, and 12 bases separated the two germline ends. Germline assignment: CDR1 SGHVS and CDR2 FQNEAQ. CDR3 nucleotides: TGTGCCAGCAGCCTGAATTCCGTACAGCCCCAGCATTTT. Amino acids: CASSLNSVQPQHF.

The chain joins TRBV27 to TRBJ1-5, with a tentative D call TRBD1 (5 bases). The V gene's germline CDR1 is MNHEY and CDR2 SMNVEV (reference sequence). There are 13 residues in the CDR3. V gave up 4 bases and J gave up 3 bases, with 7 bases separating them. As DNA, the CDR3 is TGTGCCAGCAGTTGGACATTCAATCAGCCCCAGCATTTT. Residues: CASSWTFNQPQHF.

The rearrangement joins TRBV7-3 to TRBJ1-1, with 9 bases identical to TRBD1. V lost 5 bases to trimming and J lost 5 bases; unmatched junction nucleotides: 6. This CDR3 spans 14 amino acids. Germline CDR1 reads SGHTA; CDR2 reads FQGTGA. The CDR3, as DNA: TGTGCCAGCAGCCACAGGGGGCTAGGAACTGAAGCTTTCTTT. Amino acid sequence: CASSHRGLGTEAFF.

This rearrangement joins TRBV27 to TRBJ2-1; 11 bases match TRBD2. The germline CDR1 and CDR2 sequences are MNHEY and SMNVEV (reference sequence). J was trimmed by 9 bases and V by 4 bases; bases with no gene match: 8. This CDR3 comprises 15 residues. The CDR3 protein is CASSSGSSGRSEQFF. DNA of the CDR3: TGTGCCAGCAGTTCCGGCTCTAGCGGGAGGAGTGAGCAGTTCTTC.

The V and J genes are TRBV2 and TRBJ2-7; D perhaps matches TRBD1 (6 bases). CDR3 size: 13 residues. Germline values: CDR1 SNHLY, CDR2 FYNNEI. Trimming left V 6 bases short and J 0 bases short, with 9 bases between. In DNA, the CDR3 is TGTGCCAGCAGAGACAGGAGCTCCTACGAGCAGTACTTC. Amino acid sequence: CASRDRSSYEQYF.

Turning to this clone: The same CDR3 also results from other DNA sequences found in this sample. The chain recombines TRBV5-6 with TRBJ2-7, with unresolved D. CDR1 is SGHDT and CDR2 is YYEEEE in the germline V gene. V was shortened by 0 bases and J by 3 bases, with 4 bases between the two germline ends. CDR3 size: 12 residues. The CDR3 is CASSLGNYEQYF. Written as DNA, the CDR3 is TGTGCCAGCAGCTTGGGCAACTACGAGCAGTACTTC.

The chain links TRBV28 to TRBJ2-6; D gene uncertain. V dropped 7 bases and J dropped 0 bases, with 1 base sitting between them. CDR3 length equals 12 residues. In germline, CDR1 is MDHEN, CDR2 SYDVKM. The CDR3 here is CASTSGANVLTF. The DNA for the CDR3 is TGTGCCAGCACCTCTGGGGCCAACGTCCTGACTTTC.

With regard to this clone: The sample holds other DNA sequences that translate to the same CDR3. The CDR3 nucleotides are TGCGCCAGCAGCCAAGCTCCTAGCTCCTACAATGAGCAGTTCTTC. Translated, it gives CASSQAPSSYNEQFF. The chain employs TRBV4-1 and TRBJ2-1; D gene uncertain. Germline CDR1 MGHRA, CDR2 YSYEKL. The CDR3 runs to 15 residues. V dropped 1 base and J dropped 0 bases, with 7 bases sitting between them.

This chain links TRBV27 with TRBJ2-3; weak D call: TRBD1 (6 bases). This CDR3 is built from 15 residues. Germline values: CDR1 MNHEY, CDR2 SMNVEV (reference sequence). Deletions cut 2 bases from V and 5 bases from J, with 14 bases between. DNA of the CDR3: TGTGCCAGCAGTTTAATCAGGGGTCGAAAAGATACGCAGTATTTT. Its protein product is CASSLIRGRKDTQYF.

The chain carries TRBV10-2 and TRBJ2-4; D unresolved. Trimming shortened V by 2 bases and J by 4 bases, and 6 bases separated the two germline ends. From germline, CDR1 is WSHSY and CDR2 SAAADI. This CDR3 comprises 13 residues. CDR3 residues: CASSEEFKNIQYF. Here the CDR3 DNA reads TGCGCCAGCAGTGAGGAGTTTAAAAACATTCAGTACTTC.

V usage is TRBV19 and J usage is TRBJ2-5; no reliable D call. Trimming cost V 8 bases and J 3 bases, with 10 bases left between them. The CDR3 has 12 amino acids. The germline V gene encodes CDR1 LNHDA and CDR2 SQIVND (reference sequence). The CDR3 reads CASGVGEETQYF. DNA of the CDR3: TGTGCCAGTGGCGTTGGAGAAGAGACCCAGTACTTC.